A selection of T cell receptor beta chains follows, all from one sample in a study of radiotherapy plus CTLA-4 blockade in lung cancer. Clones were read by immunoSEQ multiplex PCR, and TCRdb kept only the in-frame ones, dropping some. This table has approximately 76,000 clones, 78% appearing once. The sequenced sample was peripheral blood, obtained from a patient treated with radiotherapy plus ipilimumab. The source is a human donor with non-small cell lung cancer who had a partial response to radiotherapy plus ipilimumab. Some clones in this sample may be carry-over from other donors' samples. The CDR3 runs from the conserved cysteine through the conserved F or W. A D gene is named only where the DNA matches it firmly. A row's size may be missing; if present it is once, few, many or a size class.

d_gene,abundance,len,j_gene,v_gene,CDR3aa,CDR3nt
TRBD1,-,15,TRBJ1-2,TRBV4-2,CASSQPLTGDDGYTF,TGTGCCAGCAGCCAACCTTTGACAGGGGATGATGGCTACACCTTC
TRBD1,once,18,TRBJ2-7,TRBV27,CASSSQPGQGARSYEQYF,TGTGCCAGCAGTTCACAACCGGGACAGGGGGCCCGCTCCTACGAGCAGTACTTC
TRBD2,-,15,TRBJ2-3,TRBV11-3,CASSFGTSGADTQYF,TGTGCCAGCAGCTTTGGGACTAGCGGCGCAGATACGCAGTATTTT
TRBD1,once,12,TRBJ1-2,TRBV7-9,CASSPQGYGYTF,TGTGCCAGCAGCCCACAGGGGTATGGCTACACCTTC
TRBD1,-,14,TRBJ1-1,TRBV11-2,CASSLVTGRGEAFF,TGTGCCAGCAGCTTAGTGACAGGGAGAGGTGAAGCTTTCTTT
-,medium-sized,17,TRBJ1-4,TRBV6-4,CASSGPSIPQLNEKLFF,TGTGCCAGCAGTGGCCCGTCTATACCGCAACTGAATGAAAAACTGTTTTTT
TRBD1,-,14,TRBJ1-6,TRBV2,CASRAGTADSPLHF,TGTGCCAGCAGAGCCGGGACAGCAGATTCACCCCTCCACTTT
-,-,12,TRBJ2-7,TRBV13,CASSLPRVEQYF,TGTGCCAGCAGCCTGCCCCGAGTCGAGCAGTACTTC
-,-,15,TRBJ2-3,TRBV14,CASSQVYYRTDTQYF,TGTGCCAGCAGCCAAGTTTATTACAGGACAGATACGCAGTATTTT
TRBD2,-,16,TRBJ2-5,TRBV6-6,CASSPLGGADQETQYF,TGTGCCAGCAGTCCTCTCGGGGGGGCCGACCAAGAGACCCAGTACTTC
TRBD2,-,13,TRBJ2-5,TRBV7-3,CASSASGQETQYF,TGTGCCAGCAGCGCTAGCGGTCAAGAGACCCAGTACTTC
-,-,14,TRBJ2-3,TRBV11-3,CASKLTGGTDTQYF,TGTGCCAGCAAGTTAACGGGGGGCACAGATACGCAGTATTTT
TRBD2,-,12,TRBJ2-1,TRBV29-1,CSAGLANNEQFF,TGCAGCGCTGGACTAGCGAACAATGAGCAGTTCTTC
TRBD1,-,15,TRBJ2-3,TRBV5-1,CASSPTTGVTDTQYF,TGCGCCAGCAGCCCAACGACAGGGGTCACAGATACGCAGTATTTT
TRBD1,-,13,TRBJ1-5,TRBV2,CASSGGADQPQHF,TGTGCCAGCTCAGGGGGCGCAGATCAGCCCCAGCATTTT
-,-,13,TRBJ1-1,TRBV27,CASSHRENTEAFF,TGTGCCAGCAGCCACAGGGAGAACACTGAAGCTTTCTTT
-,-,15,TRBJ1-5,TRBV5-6,CASSVRGYSNQPQHF,TGTGCCAGCAGCGTACGGGGTTATAGCAATCAGCCCCAGCATTTT
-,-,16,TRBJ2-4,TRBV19,CASSIDGGAGENIQYF,TGTGCCAGTAGTATAGACGGAGGGGCTGGGGAAAACATTCAGTACTTC
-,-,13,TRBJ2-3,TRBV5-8,CASSWASTDTQYF,TGTGCCAGCAGTTGGGCGAGCACAGATACGCAGTATTTT
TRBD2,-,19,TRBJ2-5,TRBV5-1,CASSGGLAGGVLSQETQYF,TGCGCCAGCAGCGGGGGACTAGCGGGGGGTGTACTAAGCCAAGAGACCCAGTACTTC
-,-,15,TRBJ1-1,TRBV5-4,CASSQGPGEGTEAFF,TGTGCCAGCAGCCAAGGTCCGGGTGAGGGCACTGAAGCTTTCTTT
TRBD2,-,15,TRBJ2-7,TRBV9,CASSQGLAGLYEQYF,TGTGCCAGCAGCCAAGGACTAGCGGGGCTCTACGAGCAGTACTTC
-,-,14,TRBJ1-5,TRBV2,CASSDTGLGQPQHF,TGTGCCAGCAGTGATACGGGGTTGGGGCAGCCCCAGCATTTT
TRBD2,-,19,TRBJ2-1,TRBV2,CASSHPTSGSRPSYNEQFF,TGTGCCAGCAGCCACCCGACTAGCGGGAGTAGGCCAAGCTACAATGAGCAGTTCTTC
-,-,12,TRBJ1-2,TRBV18,CASFGRLYGYTF,TGTGCCAGTTTTGGGCGTCTTTATGGCTACACCTTC
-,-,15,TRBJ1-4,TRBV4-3,CASSQSQGSAEKLFF,TGCGCCAGCAGCCAATCCCAGGGCTCAGCGGAAAAACTGTTTTTT
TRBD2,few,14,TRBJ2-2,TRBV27,CASTGTTNTGELFF,TGTGCCAGCACCGGGACTACGAACACCGGGGAGCTGTTTTTT
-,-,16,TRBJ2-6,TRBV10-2,CAARGGSSSGANVLTF,TGCGCCGCGAGGGGGGGTTCCAGCTCTGGGGCCAACGTCCTGACTTTC
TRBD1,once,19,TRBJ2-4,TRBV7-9,CASSFTALRDRDAKNIQYF,TGTGCCAGCAGCTTTACGGCTCTCCGCGACAGGGATGCCAAAAACATTCAGTACTTC
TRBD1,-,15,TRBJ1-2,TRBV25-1,CASRGTGEANYGYTF,TGTGCCAGCCGTGGGACAGGGGAAGCTAACTATGGCTACACCTTC
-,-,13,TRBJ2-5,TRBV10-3,CATLPHGGETQYF,TGTGCCACCCTACCCCATGGTGGAGAGACCCAGTACTTC
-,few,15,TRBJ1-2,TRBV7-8,CASSLESGAGYGYTF,TGTGCCAGCAGCTTAGAGTCAGGGGCAGGCTATGGCTACACCTTC
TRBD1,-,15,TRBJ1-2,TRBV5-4,CASRPRTGQFYGYTF,TGTGCCAGCAGACCCCGGACAGGCCAATTCTATGGCTACACCTTC
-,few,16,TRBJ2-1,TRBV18,CASSPPAGDLVGEQFF,TGTGCCAGCTCACCACCAGCAGGGGATCTGGTAGGTGAGCAGTTCTTC
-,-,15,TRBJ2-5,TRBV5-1,CASSLVPGEQETQYF,TGCGCCAGCAGCTTGGTACCAGGGGAGCAGGAGACCCAGTACTTC
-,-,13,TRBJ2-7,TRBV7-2,CASSLQGGYEQYF,TGTGCCAGCAGCCTACAGGGTGGGTACGAGCAGTACTTC
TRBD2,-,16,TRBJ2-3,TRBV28,CASTLGLAGRTDTQYF,TGTGCCAGCACCTTGGGGCTAGCGGGGCGCACAGATACGCAGTATTTT
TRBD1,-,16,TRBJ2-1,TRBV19,CASRRWDGTGVGEQFF,TGTGCCAGTAGGAGGTGGGACGGGACAGGGGTTGGAGAGCAGTTCTTC
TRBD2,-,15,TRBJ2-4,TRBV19,CASSSAGGAKNIQYF,TGTGCCAGTAGCTCGGCGGGGGGCGCCAAAAACATTCAGTACTTC
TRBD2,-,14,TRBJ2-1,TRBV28,CASREIGTSGEQFF,TGTGCCAGCCGGGAAATCGGTACTAGCGGTGAGCAGTTCTTC
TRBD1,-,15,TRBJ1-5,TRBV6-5,CASSQDRGLGQPQHF,TGTGCCAGCAGCCAAGACAGGGGTCTTGGTCAGCCCCAGCATTTT
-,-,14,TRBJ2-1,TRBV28,CASSAPGWGYEQFF,TGTGCCAGCAGTGCCCCAGGGTGGGGCTATGAGCAGTTCTTC
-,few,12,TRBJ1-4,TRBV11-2,CASSLGREKLFF,TGTGCCAGCAGCCTGGGGAGAGAAAAACTGTTTTTT
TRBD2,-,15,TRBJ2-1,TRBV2,CASGDSRGGYNEQFF,TGTGCCAGCGGAGATTCGCGGGGGGGTTACAATGAGCAGTTCTTC
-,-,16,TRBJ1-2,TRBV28,CASSLHQTGTSYGYTF,TGTGCCAGCAGTTTACACCAAACGGGGACATCCTATGGCTACACCTTC